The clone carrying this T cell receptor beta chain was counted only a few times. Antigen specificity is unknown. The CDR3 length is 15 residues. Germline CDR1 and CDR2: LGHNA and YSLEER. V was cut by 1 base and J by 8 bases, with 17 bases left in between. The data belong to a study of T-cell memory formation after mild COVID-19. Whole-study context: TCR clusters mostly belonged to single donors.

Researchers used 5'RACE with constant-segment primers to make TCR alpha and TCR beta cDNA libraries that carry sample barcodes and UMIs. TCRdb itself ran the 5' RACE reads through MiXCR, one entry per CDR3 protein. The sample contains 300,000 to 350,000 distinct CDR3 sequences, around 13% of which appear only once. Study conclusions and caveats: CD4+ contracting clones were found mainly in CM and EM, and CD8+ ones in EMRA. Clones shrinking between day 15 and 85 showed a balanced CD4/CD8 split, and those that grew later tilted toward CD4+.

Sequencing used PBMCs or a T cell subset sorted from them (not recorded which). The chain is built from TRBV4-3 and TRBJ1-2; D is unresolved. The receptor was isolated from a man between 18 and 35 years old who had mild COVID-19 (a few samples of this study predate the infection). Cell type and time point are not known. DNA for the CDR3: TGCGCCAGCAGCCAAGGCGACGGGAGCGGCGACGGCTACACCTTC. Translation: CASSQGDGSGDGYTF.